Here is one T cell receptor beta chain with its context. These data are taken from a study of response to subunit inactivated influenza vaccine. TCRdb redid the calling of the RT-PCR reads with MiXCR, one entry per CDR3 protein. The table has around 600,000 distinct CDR3 sequences, around 11% seen once. The CDR3 length is 16 residues. Deletions cut 5 bases from V and 4 bases from J, with 18 bases between. CDR1 and CDR2 from the germline V gene are SGHRS and YFSETQ. Another study also made use of these data, one on T cells expressing NK-cell markers. From that study: cDNA encoding TCR beta was synthesized via 5'RACE template switching incorporating UMIs. In about six donors, dominant NKG2C+ clonotypes were about 1.0-8% of CD8+ T cells.

The receptor was derived from a man in his fifties or sixties who received an inactivated influenza vaccine. The sample in question was PBMCs from blood, obtained on the day of vaccination. This rearrangement joins TRBV5-1 to TRBJ2-2; D gene ambiguous. CDR3: CASRAAGLVSTGELFF. The CDR3 DNA reads as TGCGCCAGCAGGGCGGCTGGCCTAGTAAGCACCGGGGAGCTGTTTTTT.